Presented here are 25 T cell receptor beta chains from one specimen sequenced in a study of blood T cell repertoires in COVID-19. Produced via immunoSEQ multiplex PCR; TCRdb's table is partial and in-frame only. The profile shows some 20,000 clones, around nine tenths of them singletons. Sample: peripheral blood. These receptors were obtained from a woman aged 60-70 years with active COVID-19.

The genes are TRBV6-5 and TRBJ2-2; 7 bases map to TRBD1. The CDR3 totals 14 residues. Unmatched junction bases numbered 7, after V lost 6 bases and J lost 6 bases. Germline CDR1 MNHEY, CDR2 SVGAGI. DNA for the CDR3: TGTGCCAGCAGGACAGGGATCAATCCCGGGGAGCTGTTTTTT. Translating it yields CASRTGINPGELFF.

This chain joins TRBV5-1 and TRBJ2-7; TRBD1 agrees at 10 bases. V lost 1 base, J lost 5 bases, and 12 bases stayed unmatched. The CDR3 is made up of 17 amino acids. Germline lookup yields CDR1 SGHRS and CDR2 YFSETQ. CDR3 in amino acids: CASSLPPGTGDPDEQYF. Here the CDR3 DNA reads TGCGCCAGCAGCTTGCCCCCCGGGACAGGGGACCCTGACGAGCAGTACTTC. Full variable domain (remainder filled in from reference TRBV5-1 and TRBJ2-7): KAGVTQTPRYLIKTRGQQVTLSCSPISGHRSVSWYQQTPGQGLQFLFEYFSETQRNKGNFPGRFSGRQFSNSRSEMNVSTLELGDSALYLCASSLPPGTGDPDEQYFGPGTRLTVT.

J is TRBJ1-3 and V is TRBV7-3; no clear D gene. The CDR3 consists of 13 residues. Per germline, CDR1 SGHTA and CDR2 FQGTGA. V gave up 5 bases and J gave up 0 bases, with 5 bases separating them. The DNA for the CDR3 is TGTGCCAGCAGCCGGGACTCTGGAAACACCATATATTTT. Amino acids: CASSRDSGNTIYF.

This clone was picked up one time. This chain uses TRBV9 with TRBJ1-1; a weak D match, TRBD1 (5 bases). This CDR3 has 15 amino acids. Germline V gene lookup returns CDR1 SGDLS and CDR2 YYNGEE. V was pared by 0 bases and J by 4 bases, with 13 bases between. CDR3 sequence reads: CASSVVQGMGTEAFF. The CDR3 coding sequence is TGTGCCAGCAGCGTAGTGCAGGGAATGGGCACTGAAGCTTTCTTT.

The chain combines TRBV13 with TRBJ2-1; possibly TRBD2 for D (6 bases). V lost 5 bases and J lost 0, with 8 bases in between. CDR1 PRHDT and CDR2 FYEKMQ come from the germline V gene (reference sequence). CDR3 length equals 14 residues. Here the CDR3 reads CASSLGGSYNEQFF. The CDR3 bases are TGTGCCAGCAGCCTGGGGGGCTCCTACAATGAGCAGTTCTTC.

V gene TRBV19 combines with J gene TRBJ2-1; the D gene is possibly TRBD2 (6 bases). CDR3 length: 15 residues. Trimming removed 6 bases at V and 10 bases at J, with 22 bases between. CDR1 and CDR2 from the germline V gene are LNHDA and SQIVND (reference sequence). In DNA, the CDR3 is TGTGCCAGTAGAATGGGGGGATTAGGGCGTGGGGAGCAGTTCTTC. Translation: CASRMGGLGRGEQFF. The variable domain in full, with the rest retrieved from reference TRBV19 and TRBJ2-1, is DGGITQSPKYLFRKEGQNVTLSCEQNLNHDAMYWYRQDPGQGLRLIYYSQIVNDFQKGDIAEGYSVSREKKESFPLTVTSAQKNPTAFYLCASRMGGLGRGEQFFGPGTRLTVL.

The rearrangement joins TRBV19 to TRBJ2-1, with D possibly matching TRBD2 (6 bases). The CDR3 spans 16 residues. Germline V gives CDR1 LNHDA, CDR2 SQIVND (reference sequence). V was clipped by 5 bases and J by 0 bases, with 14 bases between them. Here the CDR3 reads CASSPVGGISYNEQFF. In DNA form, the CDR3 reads TGTGCCAGTAGTCCCGTCGGGGGTATCTCCTACAATGAGCAGTTCTTC.

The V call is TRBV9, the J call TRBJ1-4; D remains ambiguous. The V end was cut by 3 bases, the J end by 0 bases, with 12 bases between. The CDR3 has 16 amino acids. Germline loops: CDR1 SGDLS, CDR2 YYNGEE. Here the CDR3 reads CASSGGLAATNEKLFF. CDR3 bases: TGTGCCAGCAGCGGCGGGTTGGCTGCAACTAATGAAAAACTGTTTTTT.

The CDR3 loop reads CASSLAGANSPLHF. DNA of the CDR3: TGTGCCAGCAGCTTAGCAGGTGCCAATTCACCCCTCCACTTT. V usage is TRBV11-2 and J usage is TRBJ1-6; no clear D. The germline V gene encodes CDR1 SGHAT and CDR2 FQNNGV. Trimming took 1 base from V and 7 from J, leaving 8 bases between them. The CDR3 loop spans 14 amino acids.

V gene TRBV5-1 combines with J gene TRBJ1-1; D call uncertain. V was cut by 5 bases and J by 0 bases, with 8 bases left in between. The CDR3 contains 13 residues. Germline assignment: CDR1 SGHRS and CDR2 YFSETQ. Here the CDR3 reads CASRATVNTEAFF. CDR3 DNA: TGCGCCAGCAGAGCCACAGTGAACACTGAAGCTTTCTTT.

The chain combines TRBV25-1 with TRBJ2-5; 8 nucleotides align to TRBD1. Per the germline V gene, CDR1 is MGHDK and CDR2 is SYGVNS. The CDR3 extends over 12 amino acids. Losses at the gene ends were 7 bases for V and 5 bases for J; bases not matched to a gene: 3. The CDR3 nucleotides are TGTGCCAGCACAGGGGGCTCGGAGACCCAGTACTTC. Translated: CASTGGSETQYF.

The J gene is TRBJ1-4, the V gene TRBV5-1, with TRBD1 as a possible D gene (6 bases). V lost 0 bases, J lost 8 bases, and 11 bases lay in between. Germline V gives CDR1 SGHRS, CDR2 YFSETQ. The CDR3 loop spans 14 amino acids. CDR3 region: CASSLDRVEEKLFF. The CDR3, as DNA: TGCGCCAGCAGCTTGGACAGGGTCGAGGAAAAACTGTTTTTT.

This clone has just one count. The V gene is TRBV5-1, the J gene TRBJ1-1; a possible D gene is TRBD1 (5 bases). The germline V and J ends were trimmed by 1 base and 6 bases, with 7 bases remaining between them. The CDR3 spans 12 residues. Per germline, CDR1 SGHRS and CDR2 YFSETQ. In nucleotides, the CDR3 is TGCGCCAGCAGCTTGCCGGGGGCTGAAGCTTTCTTT. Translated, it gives CASSLPGAEAFF.

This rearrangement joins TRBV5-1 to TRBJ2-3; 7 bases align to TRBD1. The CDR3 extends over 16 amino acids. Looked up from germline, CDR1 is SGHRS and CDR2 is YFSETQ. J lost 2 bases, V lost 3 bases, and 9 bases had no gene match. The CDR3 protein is CASSWGRDRYTDTQYF. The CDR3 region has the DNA TGCGCCAGCAGCTGGGGCAGGGACAGATACACAGATACGCAGTATTTT.

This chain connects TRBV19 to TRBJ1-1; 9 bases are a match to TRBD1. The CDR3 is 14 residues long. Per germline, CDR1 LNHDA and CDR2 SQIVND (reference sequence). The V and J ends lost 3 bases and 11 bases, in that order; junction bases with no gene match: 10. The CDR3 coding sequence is TGTGCCAGTAGTATTTCGGCACAGGGGGCGGGGGCTTTCTTT. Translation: CASSISAQGAGAFF.

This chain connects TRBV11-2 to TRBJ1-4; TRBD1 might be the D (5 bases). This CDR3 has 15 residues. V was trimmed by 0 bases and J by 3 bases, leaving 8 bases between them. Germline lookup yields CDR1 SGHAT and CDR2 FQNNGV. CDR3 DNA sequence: TGTGCCAGCAGCTTAGAAGGAGGGGCTAATGAAAAACTGTTTTTT. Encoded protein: CASSLEGGANEKLFF.

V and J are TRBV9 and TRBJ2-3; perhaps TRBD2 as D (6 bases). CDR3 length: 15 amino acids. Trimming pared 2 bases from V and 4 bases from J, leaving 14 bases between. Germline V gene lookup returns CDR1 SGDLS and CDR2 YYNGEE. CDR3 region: CASSVSGAIADTQYF. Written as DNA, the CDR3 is TGTGCCAGCAGCGTTAGCGGTGCGATCGCAGATACGCAGTATTTT.

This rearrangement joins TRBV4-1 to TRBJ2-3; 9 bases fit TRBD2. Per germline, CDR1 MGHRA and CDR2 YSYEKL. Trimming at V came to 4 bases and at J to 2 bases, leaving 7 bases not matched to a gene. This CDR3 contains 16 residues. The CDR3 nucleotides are TGCGCCAGCAGCCTAGCTTTAGCGGGGGTCACAGATACGCAGTATTTT. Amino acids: CASSLALAGVTDTQYF.

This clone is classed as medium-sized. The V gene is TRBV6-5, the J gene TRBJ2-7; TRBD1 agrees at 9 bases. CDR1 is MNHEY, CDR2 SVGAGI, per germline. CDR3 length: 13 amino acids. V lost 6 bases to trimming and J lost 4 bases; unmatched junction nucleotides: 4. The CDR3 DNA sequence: TGTGCCAGCAGCCGGGACAGGGTATACGAGCAGTACTTC. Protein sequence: CASSRDRVYEQYF.

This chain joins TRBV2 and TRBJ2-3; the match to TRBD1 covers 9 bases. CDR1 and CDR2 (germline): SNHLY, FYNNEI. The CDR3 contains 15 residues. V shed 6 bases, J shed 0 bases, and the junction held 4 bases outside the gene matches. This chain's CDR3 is CASSRDRVSTDTQYF. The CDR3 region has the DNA TGTGCCAGCAGCCGGGACAGGGTTAGCACAGATACGCAGTATTTT. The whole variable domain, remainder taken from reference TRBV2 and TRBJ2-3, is EPEVTQTPSHQVTQMGQEVILRCVPISNHLYFYWYRQILGQKVEFLVSFYNNEISEKSEIFDDQFSVERPDGSNFTLKIRSTKLEDSAMYFCASSRDRVSTDTQYFGPGTRLTVL.

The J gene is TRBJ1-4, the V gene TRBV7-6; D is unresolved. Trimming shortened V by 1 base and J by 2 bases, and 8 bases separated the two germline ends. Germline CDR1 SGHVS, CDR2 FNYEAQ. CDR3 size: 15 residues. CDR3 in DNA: TGTGCCAGCAGCTTAGGAGGCTCCACTAATGAAAAACTGTTTTTT. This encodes CASSLGGSTNEKLFF. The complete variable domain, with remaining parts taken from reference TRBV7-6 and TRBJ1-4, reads GAGVSQSPRYKVTKRGQDVALRCDPISGHVSLYWYRQALGQGPEFLTYFNYEAQQDKSGLPNDRFSAERPEGSISTLTIQRTEQRDSAMYRCASSLGGSTNEKLFFGSGTQLSVL.

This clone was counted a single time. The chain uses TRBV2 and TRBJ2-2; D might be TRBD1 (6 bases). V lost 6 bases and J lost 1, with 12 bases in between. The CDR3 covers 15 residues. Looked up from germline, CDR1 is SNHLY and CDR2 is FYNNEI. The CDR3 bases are TGTGCCAGCAGGGTCAGGGGAAAGAACACCGGGGAGCTGTTTTTT. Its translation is CASRVRGKNTGELFF.

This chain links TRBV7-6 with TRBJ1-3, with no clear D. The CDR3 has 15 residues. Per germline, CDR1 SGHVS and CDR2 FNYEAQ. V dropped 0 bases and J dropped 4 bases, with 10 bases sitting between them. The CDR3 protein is CASSLAGRTGNTIYF. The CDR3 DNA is TGTGCCAGCAGCTTAGCTGGCCGTACCGGAAACACCATATATTTT.

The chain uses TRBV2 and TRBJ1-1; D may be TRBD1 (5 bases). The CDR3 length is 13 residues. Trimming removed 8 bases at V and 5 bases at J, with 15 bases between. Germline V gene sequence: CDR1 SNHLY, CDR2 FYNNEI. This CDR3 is CASEWQGGTEAFF. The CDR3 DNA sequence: TGTGCCAGCGAATGGCAGGGAGGGACTGAAGCTTTCTTT.

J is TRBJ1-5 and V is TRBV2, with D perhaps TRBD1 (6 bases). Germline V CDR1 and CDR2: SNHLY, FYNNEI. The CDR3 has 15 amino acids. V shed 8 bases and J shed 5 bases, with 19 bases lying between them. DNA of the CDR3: TGTGCCAGCCGTAGAGGGGGAGAGGTAGATCAGCCCCAGCATTTT. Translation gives CASRRGGEVDQPQHF.